These 30 T cell receptor beta chains share one sample of origin, sequenced in a study of graft-versus-host responses after intestinal transplantation. The table came from immunoSEQ multiplex PCR; TCRdb's copy has only in-frame clones and leaves some out. Among about 130,000 clones listed, around nine tenths were seen once. No antigen has been identified for these receptors. The sequenced sample was unstimulated CD4+ T cells sorted from spleen or lymph node cells, obtained before intestinal transplant. The origin of the receptors is a human donor who received an intestinal transplant.

This clone was picked up one time. The gene calls are TRBV28 and TRBJ2-3; 8 bases map to TRBD2. Losses at the gene ends were 1 base for V and 6 bases for J; bases not matched to a gene: 21. The CDR3 runs 20 residues. In germline, CDR1 is MDHEN, CDR2 SYDVKM. DNA for the CDR3: TGTGCCAGCAGTTTATCTGTGTGGGGGCTAGCGGGTCCGAGGGCGGATACGCAGTATTTT. Translating gives CASSLSVWGLAGPRADTQYF.

J is TRBJ2-7 and V is TRBV27, with 14 positions matching TRBD2. The CDR3 is made up of 14 amino acids. With V trimmed by 5 bases and J by 5 bases, 2 bases remained unmatched. Looked up from germline, CDR1 is MNHEY and CDR2 is SMNVEV (reference sequence). CDR3 loop: CASSATSGRDEQYF. The CDR3 nucleotides are TGTGCCAGCAGTGCGACTAGCGGGAGGGACGAGCAGTACTTC.

The genes are TRBV7-2 and TRBJ2-7, with D perhaps given as TRBD1 or TRBD2 (5 bases each). Trimming took off 2 bases at V and 2 bases at J, with 10 bases between the two ends. This CDR3 has 14 amino acids. The germline V gene encodes CDR1 SGHTA and CDR2 FQGNSA. The DNA for the CDR3 is TGTGCCAGCAGCTTACCCGGGGCAGCCTACGAGCAGTACTTC. Translated: CASSLPGAAYEQYF.

The chain recombines TRBV28 with TRBJ1-2; 8 positions match TRBD1. Germline V CDR1 and CDR2: MDHEN, SYDVKM. The CDR3 is 13 residues long. Trimming at V came to 6 bases and at J to 2 bases, leaving 2 bases not matched to a gene. The CDR3 here is CASRRQGNYGYTF. The CDR3 nucleotides read TGTGCCAGCAGACGACAGGGGAACTATGGCTACACCTTC.

This rearrangement joins TRBV27 to TRBJ2-7; 9 nucleotides agree with TRBD2. Trimming at V came to 1 base and at J to 3 bases, leaving 4 bases not matched to a gene. The length of the CDR3 is 15 residues. Germline values: CDR1 MNHEY, CDR2 SMNVEV (reference sequence). The CDR3 is CASSLFSGRFYEQYF. The CDR3 DNA follows: TGTGCCAGCAGTTTATTTAGCGGGAGATTCTACGAGCAGTACTTC.

This clone was counted once. The CDR3 region has the DNA TGTGCCAGCAGCCATTTGGAGGTCTCTGGGGCCAACGTCCTGACTTTC. Encoded protein: CASSHLEVSGANVLTF. This chain connects TRBV7-2 to TRBJ2-6, with D maybe TRBD2 (5 bases). The CDR3 has 16 residues. The V gene lost 5 bases and the J gene lost 0 bases, with 11 bases spanning the gap. The germline V gene has CDR1 SGHTA and CDR2 FQGNSA.

This chain connects TRBV28 to TRBJ1-5, with D uncertain. Germline V gene sequence: CDR1 MDHEN, CDR2 SYDVKM. CDR3 length: 11 amino acids. V lost 6 bases and J lost 9, with 9 bases in between. CDR3 in DNA: TGTGCCAGCAGAAGCGAGCGGCCCCAGCATTTT. Its protein is CASRSERPQHF.

The rearrangement joins TRBV5-6 to TRBJ2-5, with 14 bases aligning to TRBD2. Trimming cost V 2 bases and J 4 bases; bases outside gene matches: 7. This CDR3 has 17 amino acids. Germline V gives CDR1 SGHDT, CDR2 YYEEEE. The CDR3 coding sequence is TGTGCCAGCAGCTTCCGGACTAGCGGGAGGCCGGGAGAGACCCAGTACTTC. Translation: CASSFRTSGRPGETQYF.

The chain is built from TRBV25-1 and TRBJ2-2, with 10 bases fitting TRBD1. Per germline, CDR1 MGHDK and CDR2 SYGVNS. The CDR3 totals 15 residues. Trimming removed 1 base from V and 6 bases from J; junction bases left unmatched: 2. Written as DNA, the CDR3 is TGTGCCAGCAGTGAATGGGACAGGGGCGCCGGGGAGCTGTTTTTT. It is translated as CASSEWDRGAGELFF.

This chain uses TRBV5-1 with TRBJ2-7; 10 nucleotides match TRBD2. Trimming at V came to 1 base and at J to 2 bases, leaving 6 bases not matched to a gene. The CDR3 consists of 16 residues. Germline lookup yields CDR1 SGHRS and CDR2 YFSETQ. Here the CDR3 reads CASSLSQLAGAYEQYF. CDR3 coding DNA: TGCGCCAGCAGCTTGTCCCAGCTAGCGGGGGCCTACGAGCAGTACTTC.

V is TRBV25-1 and J is TRBJ2-5, with a possible D match to TRBD2 (6 bases). Germline loops: CDR1 MGHDK, CDR2 SYGVNS. V was clipped by 3 bases and J by 5 bases, with 19 bases between them. The CDR3 contains 16 residues. The CDR3 DNA reads TGTGCCAGCAGTGAGTACGGGAGACTTACATCGGAGACCCAGTACTTC. It yields the protein CASSEYGRLTSETQYF.

The V gene is TRBV28, the J gene TRBJ2-1; D call uncertain. The CDR3 loop spans 12 amino acids. CDR1 MDHEN and CDR2 SYDVKM come from the germline V gene. The V gene lost 2 bases and the J gene lost 6 bases, with 5 bases spanning the gap. CDR3 DNA sequence: TGTGCCAGCAGTTTACCTGGCAATGAGCAGTTCTTC. This codes for CASSLPGNEQFF.

This chain connects TRBV19 to TRBJ2-5, with 8 bases fitting TRBD1. Trimming cost V 8 bases and J 0 bases; bases outside gene matches: 8. Germline V gene lookup returns CDR1 LNHDA and CDR2 SQIVND (reference sequence). The CDR3 extends over 15 amino acids. CDR3 amino acids: CASAPDRVYQETQYF. Written as DNA, the CDR3 is TGTGCCAGTGCCCCGGACAGGGTATACCAAGAGACCCAGTACTTC.

The V and J genes are TRBV25-1 and TRBJ1-2; D gene uncertain. The CDR3 is 12 amino acids. Germline lookup yields CDR1 MGHDK and CDR2 SYGVNS. The V and J ends lost 3 bases and 8 bases respectively, with 10 bases between them. The CDR3 loop reads CASSDRQWGYTF. CDR3 DNA sequence: TGTGCCAGCAGTGATAGGCAGTGGGGCTACACCTTC.

The chain combines TRBV21-1 with TRBJ2-5; the table's D call, TRBD2, was not checked against the DNA. TRBV21-1 is a listed pseudogene. There are 16 residues in the CDR3. This CDR3 is CASSKVTYPIQETQYF. The CDR3 nucleotides are TGTGCCAGCAGCAAAGTGACTTACCCCATCCAAGAGACCCAGTACTTC.

The gene calls are TRBV5-1 and TRBJ2-1; 10 positions agree with TRBD2. Per the germline V gene, CDR1 is SGHRS and CDR2 is YFSETQ. J gave up 7 bases and V 0 bases, and 7 bases lay outside the gene matches. The CDR3 covers 16 residues. In DNA form, the CDR3 reads TGCGCCAGCAGCTTGGTTATAGCGGGAGGTCGGAATGAGCAGTTCTTC. As protein: CASSLVIAGGRNEQFF.

The chain recombines TRBV7-9 with TRBJ2-5; TRBD1 matches at 7 bases. This CDR3 has 16 residues. The germline V gene has CDR1 SEHNR and CDR2 FQNEAQ (reference sequence). J was trimmed by 4 bases and V by 2 bases; bases with no gene match: 10. For the CDR3, the DNA is TGTGCCAGCAGCTTAAGGGGGACAGTTGATGGAGAGACCCAGTACTTC. It is translated as CASSLRGTVDGETQYF.

The chain employs TRBV7-3 and TRBJ1-1; D may be TRBD1 (5 bases). The CDR3 runs 14 residues. V lost 5 bases to trimming and J lost 0 bases, with 10 bases between them. Germline V CDR1 and CDR2: SGHTA, FQGTGA. The CDR3 DNA reads as TGTGCCAGCAGCACCGGGGGGATGAACACTGAAGCTTTCTTT. Protein product: CASSTGGMNTEAFF.

The chain joins TRBV10-3 to TRBJ2-6, with TRBD2 identical over 9 bases. The CDR3 has 17 residues. Trimming removed 2 bases from V and 1 base from J; junction bases left unmatched: 3. Germline V gene data show CDR1 as ENHRY and CDR2 as SYGVKD. The CDR3, as DNA: TGTGCCATCAGTGAGCCGGGACTAGCATCTGGGGCCAACGTCCTGACTTTC. It codes for CAISEPGLASGANVLTF.

The rearrangement joins TRBV7-8 to TRBJ2-7, with D tentatively TRBD1 or TRBD2 (5 bases each). Germline values: CDR1 SGHVS, CDR2 FQNEAQ. V lost 5 bases and J lost 2, with 22 bases in between. The CDR3 runs to 17 residues. The CDR3 nucleotides are TGTGCCAGCAGCCCTAATATCAGAGGGGCCAAGACCTACGAGCAGTACTTC. Its translation is CASSPNIRGAKTYEQYF.

CDR3: CASSVAAGAGTEAFF. The CDR3 DNA reads TGTGCCAGCAGCGTAGCGGCAGGGGCGGGCACTGAAGCTTTCTTT. The chain recombines TRBV9 with TRBJ1-1, with D perhaps TRBD1 (6 bases). The V gene's germline CDR1 is SGDLS and CDR2 YYNGEE. The V gene lost 0 bases and the J gene lost 4 bases, with 13 bases spanning the gap. This CDR3 is built from 15 residues.

The rearrangement joins TRBV28 to TRBJ2-7, with D tentatively TRBD2 (6 bases). Germline loops: CDR1 MDHEN, CDR2 SYDVKM. Trimming took 4 bases from V and 1 from J, leaving 17 bases between them. This CDR3 contains 16 residues. CDR3 DNA: TGTGCCAGCAGTTGGGACTTCGCTACCCGATCCTACGAGCAGTACTTC. Residues: CASSWDFATRSYEQYF. Combining the CDR3 with reference TRBV28 and TRBJ2-7 gives the whole variable domain DVKVTQSSRYLVKRTGEKVFLECVQDMDHENMFWYRQDPGLGLRLIYFSYDVKMKEKGDIPEGYSVSREKKERFSLILESASTNQTSMYLCASSWDFATRSYEQYFGPGTRLTVT.

V and J are TRBV7-2 and TRBJ1-2, with 9 bases matching TRBD1. V was clipped by 3 bases and J by 3 bases; unmatched bases: 2. The CDR3 is 14 residues long. Germline CDR1 SGHTA, CDR2 FQGNSA. In nucleotides, the CDR3 is TGTGCCAGCAGCTTCCGGGACAGGGACTATGGCTACACCTTC. Translated: CASSFRDRDYGYTF.

V is TRBV9 and J is TRBJ2-3, with 7 bases lining up with TRBD1. Unmatched junction bases numbered 15, after V lost 0 bases and J lost 2 bases. Looked up from germline, CDR1 is SGDLS and CDR2 is YYNGEE. The CDR3 runs to 19 residues. The CDR3 nucleotides are TGTGCCAGCAGCGTAGCTACTAGTTACAGGGGCTACAACACAGATACGCAGTATTTT. Its translation is CASSVATSYRGYNTDTQYF.

A few counts support this clone. The chain joins TRBV5-8 to TRBJ1-3; D ambiguous. Trimming took 2 bases from V and 4 from J, leaving 13 bases between them. The V gene's germline CDR1 is SGHTS and CDR2 YDEGEE. The CDR3 is 15 residues long. CDR3 nucleotides: TGTGCCAGCAGCTTAATGAGGTCGTCAGGAAACACCATATATTTT. Its protein is CASSLMRSSGNTIYF.

The chain uses TRBV5-4 and TRBJ2-7; TRBD2 agrees at 7 bases. CDR1 SGHNT and CDR2 YYREEE come from the germline V gene (reference sequence). The ends lost 3 bases at V and 2 bases at J; junction bases unmatched: 5. The CDR3 runs 14 residues. As DNA, the CDR3 is TGTGCCAGCAGCTCCGGGACTAAACCCTACGAGCAGTACTTC. This translates into CASSSGTKPYEQYF.

This chain uses TRBV6-5 with TRBJ1-2; 10 positions match TRBD1. CDR1 and CDR2 (germline): MNHEY, SVGAGI. The CDR3 runs 16 residues. V shed 3 bases and J 2 bases; nucleotides not matched to a gene: 6. The CDR3 nucleotides are TGTGCCAGCAGTTATGCGGGGGGACAGGGGAACTATGGCTACACCTTC. Translated, it gives CASSYAGGQGNYGYTF.

J is TRBJ2-5 and V is TRBV30; no clear D. The germline CDR1 and CDR2 sequences are GTSNPN and SVGIG (reference sequence). V was cut by 2 bases and J by 1 base, with 5 bases left in between. This CDR3 spans 12 amino acids. For the CDR3, the DNA is TGTGCCTGGAGTAACGGCCAAGAGACCCAGTACTTC. Encoded protein: CAWSNGQETQYF.

This clone is a singleton in its sample. The rearrangement joins TRBV5-1 to TRBJ1-2, with 7 bases aligning to TRBD1. After removal of 4 bases from V and 6 bases from J, the junction contained 3 bases not matched to a gene. This CDR3 comprises 12 residues. CDR1 is SGHRS and CDR2 is YFSETQ in the germline V gene. CDR3 in amino acids: CASSVTGNGYTF. The CDR3 DNA reads TGCGCCAGCAGCGTGACAGGGAATGGCTACACCTTC.

This chain links TRBV2 with TRBJ2-3, with D hard to call. Per the germline V gene, CDR1 is SNHLY and CDR2 is FYNNEI. The CDR3 contains 16 residues. The V end lost 8 bases, the J end lost 2 bases, and 20 bases lay between the germline ends. DNA of the CDR3: TGTGCCAGCCCCGCAATGGGCGCCGGGTACACAGATACGCAGTATTTT. Encoded protein: CASPAMGAGYTDTQYF.